Sequencing of this TCR beta chain was carried out in a study of CD4+ T cells in melanoma. Study-wide findings and caveats: A reported correlation linked neoantigen-specific CD4+ T cells to CD8+, macrophage and B cell function. Neoantigen-specific CD4+ T cells in melanoma reportedly had diverse differentiation states.

The germline V gene has CDR1 SGHAT and CDR2 FQNNGV. Deletions cut 2 bases from V and 4 bases from J, with 6 bases between. This CDR3 is built from 13 residues. The repertoire was sequenced with immunoSEQ multiplex PCR; TCRdb's copy has only in-frame clones and lacks some. The top ten hold approximately 15% of the sample, which has 13,000 or so clones, 70% to 80% seen once. A note on this clone: Its antigen remains unknown.

The TCR originated in a human donor with melanoma. This chain links TRBV11-2 with TRBJ2-1; D call uncertain. Sequencing was done on a sample of cells from a culture (not recorded whether cultured in vitro). CDR3 sequence: CASSLNTYNEQFF. CDR3 sequence (DNA): TGTGCCAGCAGCTTAAACACGTACAATGAGCAGTTCTTC.